This TCR beta chain was captured by sequencing in a study of OX40 agonist ivuxolimab in advanced cancers. Germline CDR1 WSHSY, CDR2 SAAADI. The length of the CDR3 is 14 residues. V lost 5 bases to trimming and J lost 1 base; unmatched junction nucleotides: 4. Clones were sequenced by immunoSEQ multiplex PCR, and TCRdb holds only the in-frame ones, with some missing. The sample holds about 70,000 clones; roughly 78% are singletons and the top ten take about 5.7%. Note on this clone: Other DNA sequences in this specimen translate into the identical CDR3.

The V call is TRBV10-2, the J call TRBJ2-7, with TRBD1 identical over 8 bases. The sequenced sample was CD4+ or CD8+ T cells sorted from blood, obtained in a trial of the OX40 agonist ivuxolimab. This receptor was obtained from an adult with an advanced solid tumor such as melanoma, head and neck, liver or kidney cancer. The CDR3 nucleotides are TGCGCCAGCAGTACAGGGGGGCCTTCCTACGAGCAGTACTTC. It translates to CASSTGGPSYEQYF.